The clone carrying this TCR beta chain was observed a few times. Its antigen is as yet unknown. TCRdb passed the 5' RACE reads through MiXCR, listing each CDR3 protein once. The table has a few hundred thousand distinct CDR3 sequences, approximately 13% seen once; the top ten hold around 6.9%. This entry comes from a study of identical twins. Trimming stripped 8 bases from V and 2 bases from J, with 7 bases between. Germline V gene sequence: CDR1 SGHAT, CDR2 FQNNGV. The CDR3 runs to 11 residues. Findings and limits, study-wide: Cross-sectional statistical analysis was relied on for the conclusions, without the same donors being followed. Zero-insertion analyses might be partly confounded by invariant T cells like MAIT and iNKT. Weaker excess twin sharing was seen among beta out-of-frame sequences. Models underpredicted monozygotic twin sharing of out-of-frame TCR alpha.

The same data also went into a second study, on yellow fever vaccine responses in identical twins.

The rearrangement uses TRBV11-2 and TRBJ2-7; D is unresolved. Source material: CD8+ T cells sorted from blood. This TCR came from a woman aged 18-30 years in good health. CDR3 amino acids: CASDGPYEQYV. The CDR3 nucleotides read TGTGCCAGCGATGGGCCCTACGAGCAGTACGTC.